What follows are 19 T cell receptor beta chains derived from one specimen sequenced in a study of T cell repertoires in cytomegalovirus infection. One entry per CDR3 protein results from TCRdb running MiXCR on the reads. The sample yields approximately 500,000 distinct CDR3 sequences, 16% seen once. Sequenced: CD8+ T cells from PBMCs. These TCRs come from a human donor in good health (CMV status not recorded). Some clones in this sample may be carry-over from other donors' samples.

Regarding this clonotype: This could be a read error, since a much larger clone is one nucleotide away. The missing conserved phenylalanine or tryptophan at the end of this CDR3 makes a read error likely. The chain combines TRBV15 with TRBJ2-1; 13 nucleotides line up with TRBD2. Germline values: CDR1 LNHNV, CDR2 YYDKDF (reference sequence). This CDR3 comprises 16 residues. Germline trimming cut 3 bases from V and 4 bases from J; bases unmatched to any gene: 3. The CDR3 DNA follows: TGTGCCACCAGCAGGACTAGCGGGAGGAAATACAATGAGCAGTTCTTA. It specifies CATSRTSGRKYNEQFL.

The rearrangement joins TRBV2 to TRBJ1-1; 7 bases map to TRBD1. CDR3 length: 15 amino acids. V dropped 10 bases and J dropped 4; count of bases not matched to a gene: 15. Germline CDR1 SNHLY, CDR2 FYNNEI. The CDR3 spells CAIPSVQGMTTEAFF. CDR3 bases: TGTGCCATCCCGTCCGTACAGGGGATGACCACTGAAGCTTTCTTT.

V and J are TRBV20-1 and TRBJ2-1; 10 bases are a match to TRBD2. Trimming cost V 0 bases and J 12 bases; bases outside gene matches: 17. Germline V gene lookup returns CDR1 DFQATT and CDR2 SNEGSKA (reference sequence). The CDR3 totals 17 residues. The CDR3 DNA reads TGCAGTGCTAGAGAGCGAATTAGCACTAGCGGGAATGGGCGGCAGTTCTTC. As protein: CSARERISTSGNGRQFF.

The chain carries TRBV27 and TRBJ1-5; TRBD1 matches 10 bases. The CDR3 runs 14 residues. V dropped 3 bases and J dropped 5; count of bases not matched to a gene: 1. The germline CDR1 and CDR2 sequences are MNHEY and SMNVEV (reference sequence). In DNA form, the CDR3 reads TGTGCCAGCAGTTTTGGGACAGGGGATCAGCCCCAGCATTTT. Its translation: CASSFGTGDQPQHF.

On this clonotype itself: A much larger clonotype is one base distant, so this may be a read error. V usage is TRBV7-3 and J usage is TRBJ2-1, with 9 bases fitting TRBD2. This CDR3 region has 14 residues. Trimming at V came to 2 bases and at J to 12 bases, leaving 8 bases not matched to a gene. Germline assignment: CDR1 SGHTA and CDR2 FQGTGA. DNA for the CDR3: TGTGCCAGCAGCTTAGCGGGGGGGGGGTTTGTGCAGTTCTTC. Protein: CASSLAGGGFVQFF.

This clonotype has at least ten counts. The genes are TRBV7-9 and TRBJ1-5; D gene ambiguous. Per germline, CDR1 SEHNR and CDR2 FQNEAQ (reference sequence). The CDR3 has 12 amino acids. Trimming removed 5 bases at V and 7 bases at J, with 9 bases between. The CDR3: CASSQTQQPQHF. In nucleotides, the CDR3 is TGTGCCAGCAGCCAGACACAACAGCCCCAGCATTTT.

The rearrangement links TRBV3-1 to TRBJ2-2; D not resolved. The CDR3 runs to 14 residues. Germline CDR1 LGHDT, CDR2 YNNKEL (reference sequence). Trimming took 2 bases from V and 6 from J, leaving 10 bases between them. The CDR3 loop reads CASSQTNRPGELFF. CDR3 in DNA: TGTGCCAGCAGCCAAACTAATCGGCCCGGGGAGCTGTTTTTT.

The chain has TRBV4-1 and TRBJ2-6; TRBD2 agrees at 7 bases. V lost 2 bases, J lost 0 bases, and 7 bases stayed unmatched. The CDR3 sequence is 18 residues long. The germline CDR1 and CDR2 sequences are MGHRA and YSYEKL. The DNA for the CDR3 is TGCGCCAGCAGCCAAAGTAAAGCGGGGAGCTCTGGGGCCAACGTCCTGACTTTC. This translates into CASSQSKAGSSGANVLTF.

DNA of the CDR3: TGTGCCAGCAGCGATTCCGGGACGCCCGGGCATGAGCAGTTCTTC. Amino acid sequence: CASSDSGTPGHEQFF. The chain has TRBV9 and TRBJ2-1; D may match TRBD1 or TRBD2 (5 bases each). The CDR3 runs to 15 residues. Germline values: CDR1 SGDLS, CDR2 YYNGEE. V lost 3 bases, J lost 8 bases, and 18 bases lay in between.

This clonotype was picked up many times. The rearrangement uses TRBV12-3 or TRBV12-4 and TRBJ2-1; 7 bases fit TRBD2. V was pared by 3 bases and J by 10 bases, with 9 bases of the junction left unmatched. This CDR3 contains 14 residues. The CDR3 bases are TGTGCCAGCAGTTTCGTAGGGAGGGAGTCGGAGCAGTTCTTC. Translating it yields CASSFVGRESEQFF.

This clonotype came up a few times. The chain combines TRBV9 with TRBJ1-5; 7 bases are shared with TRBD1. With 4 bases clipped from V and 3 bases from J, the junction kept 7 bases outside the gene matches. CDR1 is SGDLS, CDR2 YYNGEE, per germline. The CDR3 runs to 15 residues. CDR3 coding DNA: TGTGCCAGCAGCCCTTCGGGACAGTACAATCAGCCCCAGCATTTT. It translates to CASSPSGQYNQPQHF. The entire variable domain, with the rest obtained from reference TRBV9 and TRBJ1-5, is as follows: DSGVTQTPKHLITATGQRVTLRCSPRSGDLSVYWYQQSLDQGLQFLIQYYNGEERAKGNILERFSAQQFPDLHSELNLSSLELGDSALYFCASSPSGQYNQPQHFGDGTRLSIL.

The chain joins TRBV14 to TRBJ2-1; maybe TRBD1 (6 bases). V shed 4 bases and J shed 4 bases, with 14 bases lying between them. This CDR3 has 15 residues. Germline V gene lookup returns CDR1 SGHDN and CDR2 FVKESK. This CDR3 reads CASSPGTRLYNEQFF. CDR3 nucleotide sequence: TGTGCCAGCAGCCCCGGGACAAGACTATACAATGAGCAGTTCTTC.

The chain recombines TRBV20-1 with TRBJ1-4, with 7 bases fitting TRBD1. The CDR3 runs to 14 residues. Trimming cost V 2 bases and J 8 bases; bases outside gene matches: 8. Germline V gives CDR1 DFQATT, CDR2 SNEGSKA (reference sequence). CDR3 in DNA: TGCAGTGCTAGAAGACAGGGAAATCGCGAAAAACTGTTTTTT. This translates into CSARRQGNREKLFF.

This clonotype turned up a few times. V and J are TRBV5-1 and TRBJ2-1; the match to TRBD1 covers 10 bases. This CDR3 is 15 amino acids long. From germline, CDR1 is SGHRS and CDR2 YFSETQ. The V and J ends lost 0 bases and 6 bases, in that order; junction bases with no gene match: 3. In DNA, the CDR3 is TGCGCCAGCAGCTTGGAAGGGACAGGGGCCAATGAGCAGTTCTTC. This translates into CASSLEGTGANEQFF.

This clonotype was detected a few times. CDR3 sequence: CASSQDSGNSYNSPLHF. CDR3 nucleotides: TGCGCCAGCAGCCAAGATTCGGGTAACTCCTATAATTCACCCCTCCACTTT. The V and J genes are TRBV4-1 and TRBJ1-6; D ambiguous. Per the germline V gene, CDR1 is MGHRA and CDR2 is YSYEKL. The CDR3 runs to 17 residues. V was cut by 0 bases and J by 0 bases, with 9 bases left in between.

The chain is built from TRBV28 and TRBJ1-6; 10 bases line up with TRBD1. Germline trimming cut 5 bases from V and 4 bases from J; bases unmatched to any gene: 14. The CDR3 extends over 19 amino acids. Germline CDR1 is MDHEN and CDR2 is SYDVKM. CDR3 residues: CASSIRGQGLVIYNSPLHF. The CDR3 region has the DNA TGTGCCAGCAGTATACGGGGACAGGGGCTAGTGATATATAATTCACCCCTCCACTTT.

The table lists this clonotype with many counts. The CDR3 here is CAISETDDLYEQYF. The CDR3 DNA is TGTGCCATCAGTGAGACAGACGACCTCTACGAGCAGTACTTC. V is TRBV10-3 and J is TRBJ2-7, with unresolved D. This CDR3 is built from 14 residues. Trimming took 2 bases from V and 3 from J, leaving 11 bases between them. In germline, CDR1 is ENHRY, CDR2 SYGVKD.

This clonotype was picked up many times. The chain carries TRBV2 and TRBJ2-2, with D possibly matching TRBD1 (6 bases). This CDR3 has 14 residues. CDR1 is SNHLY, CDR2 FYNNEI, per germline. V lost 4 bases to trimming and J lost 2 bases, with 8 bases between them. CDR3 nucleotides: TGTGCCAGCAGTGGAGGGGGTAACACCGGGGAGCTGTTTTTT. Translation gives CASSGGGNTGELFF.

V usage is TRBV15 and J usage is TRBJ2-7, with D maybe TRBD1 (5 bases). Trimming took 5 bases from V and 3 from J, leaving 11 bases between them. This CDR3 spans 13 amino acids. CDR1 and CDR2 from the germline V gene are LNHNV and YYDKDF (reference sequence). This CDR3 is CATSPERGYEQYF. CDR3 in DNA: TGTGCCACCAGCCCGGAAAGGGGCTACGAGCAGTACTTC. Based on the CDR3 plus reference TRBV15 and TRBJ2-7, the full variable domain is DAMVIQNPRYQVTQFGKPVTLSCSQTLNHNVMYWYQQKSSQAPKLLFHYYDKDFNNEADTPDNFQSRRPNTSFCFLDIRSPGLGDTAMYLCATSPERGYEQYFGPGTRLTVT.